The clone carrying this T cell receptor (beta chain) showed up just once. The data belong to a study of blood T cell repertoires in COVID-19. For the study at large: The origin of the acute and convalescent COVID-19 samples was the United States, Italy and Spain.

This CDR3 has 14 amino acids. V shed 3 bases and J shed 2 bases, with 10 bases lying between them. The V gene's germline CDR1 is SEHNR and CDR2 FQNEAQ (reference sequence). TCRdb keeps only in-frame clones here, not all; method: immunoSEQ multiplex PCR. The profile shows 150,000 to 200,000 clones, under 80% of them singletons. Everyone who took part was roughly 18 to 89 years old, and they came from about 25 US areas. The rearrangement links TRBV7-9 to TRBJ1-2; possible D gene TRBD1, 5 bases. The specimen sequenced was PBMCs or T cells enriched from blood (not recorded which). This receptor was obtained from a woman aged 45-65 years with acute COVID-19. The CDR3: CASSFLAGNYGYTF. The DNA of the CDR3 is TGTGCCAGCAGCTTCCTCGCAGGGAACTATGGCTACACCTTC.